This T cell receptor beta chain appears in the sequencing data of a study of PD-L1 blockade in urothelial cancer. Study details: Dosed intravenously at 1,200 mg every 3 weeks, atezolizumab was initiated by patients at some point between 2013 and 2014. Men with urothelial cancer arising in the bladder made up about 85% of the roughly 30 patients. Study observations and caveats: Stronger expansion of tumor-associated clones in blood at 3 weeks distinguished durable-benefit patients.

This sample's time point: pretreatment peripheral blood. V was shortened by 5 bases and J by 1 base, with 6 bases between the two germline ends. From germline, CDR1 is MNHNS and CDR2 SASEGT. The CDR3 runs to 12 residues. To note about this clone: Antigen specificity is unknown. Within the sample, other DNA sequences also encode this same CDR3.

The protocol was immunoSEQ multiplex PCR, while the TCRdb copy is restricted to in-frame clones and leaves out a portion. In the table there are some 56,000 clones, around 86% of which are singletons. The rearrangement links TRBV6-1 to TRBJ2-7; D is undetermined. The input for sequencing was PBMCs, taken around atezolizumab (anti-PD-L1) treatment. The clonotype was recovered from a man aged 65 to 85 with urothelial cancer. The DNA of the CDR3 is TGTGCCAGCAGTACGGTATCCTACGAGCAGTACTTC. The encoded protein is CASSTVSYEQYF.